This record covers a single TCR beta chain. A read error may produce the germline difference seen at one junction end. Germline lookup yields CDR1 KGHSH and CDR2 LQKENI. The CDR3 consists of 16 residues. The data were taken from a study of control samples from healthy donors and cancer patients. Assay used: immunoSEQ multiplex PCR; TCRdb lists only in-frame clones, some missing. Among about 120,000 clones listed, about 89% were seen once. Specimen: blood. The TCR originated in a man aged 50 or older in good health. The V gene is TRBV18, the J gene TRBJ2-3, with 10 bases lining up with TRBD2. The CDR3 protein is CASAPRLAGGTDTQYF. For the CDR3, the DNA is TGTGCCAGCGCACCAAGGCTAGCGGGGGGCACAGATACGCAGTATTTT.